Sequencing of this TCR beta chain was carried out in a study of OX40 agonist ivuxolimab in advanced cancers. At the level of the study: Patients in the trial were receiving intravenous ivuxolimab every 2 weeks, at doses of 0.01 to 10 mg/kg.

Profiling relied on immunoSEQ multiplex PCR, and the TCRdb table lists in-frame clones only, not all of them. The sample shows 50,000 to 75,000 clones, less than 90% of them seen only once. Whole-study findings and limits: The investigators did not determine what antigen specificity the expanded peripheral T cells had.

On this clone itself: The target antigen is unknown.

The material sequenced was CD4+ or CD8+ T cells sorted from blood, taken in a trial of the OX40 agonist ivuxolimab. This TCR came from an adult with an advanced solid tumor such as melanoma, head and neck, liver or kidney cancer.

This chain's CDR3 is CASSPPTNTQYF. The CDR3 DNA follows: TGTGCCAGCAGCCCTCCGACCAATACGCAGTATTTT. The chain has TRBV11-3 and TRBJ2-3; D is unclear. V lost 5 bases and J lost 7, with 10 bases in between. The CDR3 is 12 residues long. CDR1 and CDR2 from the germline V gene are SGHNT and YENEEA.